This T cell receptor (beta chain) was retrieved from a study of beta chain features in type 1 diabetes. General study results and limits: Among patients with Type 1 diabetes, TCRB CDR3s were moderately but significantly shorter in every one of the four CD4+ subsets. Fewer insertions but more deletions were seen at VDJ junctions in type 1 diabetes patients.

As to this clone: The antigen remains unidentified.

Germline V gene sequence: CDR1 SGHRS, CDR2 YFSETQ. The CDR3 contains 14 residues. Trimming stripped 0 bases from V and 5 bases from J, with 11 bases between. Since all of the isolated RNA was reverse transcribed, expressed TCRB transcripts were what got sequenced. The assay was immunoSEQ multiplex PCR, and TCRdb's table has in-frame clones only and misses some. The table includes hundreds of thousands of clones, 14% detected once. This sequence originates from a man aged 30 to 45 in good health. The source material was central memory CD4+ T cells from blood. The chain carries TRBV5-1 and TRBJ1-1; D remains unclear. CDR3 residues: CASSLGSWGTEAFF. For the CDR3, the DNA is TGCGCCAGCAGCTTGGGGTCATGGGGTACTGAAGCTTTCTTT.